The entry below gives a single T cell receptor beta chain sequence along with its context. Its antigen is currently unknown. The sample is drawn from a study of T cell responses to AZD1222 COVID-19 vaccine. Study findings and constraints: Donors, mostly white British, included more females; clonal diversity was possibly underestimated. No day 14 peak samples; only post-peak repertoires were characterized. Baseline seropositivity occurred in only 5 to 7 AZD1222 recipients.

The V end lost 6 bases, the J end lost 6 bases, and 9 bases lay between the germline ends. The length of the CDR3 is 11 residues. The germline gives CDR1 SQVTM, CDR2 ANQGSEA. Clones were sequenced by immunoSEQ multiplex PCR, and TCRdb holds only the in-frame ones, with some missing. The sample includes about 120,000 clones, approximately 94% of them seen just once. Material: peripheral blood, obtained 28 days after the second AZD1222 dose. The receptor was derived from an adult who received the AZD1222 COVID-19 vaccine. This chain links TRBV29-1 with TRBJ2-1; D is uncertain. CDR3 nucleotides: TGCAGCGTGGCGGTGGGCAATGAGCAGTTCTTC. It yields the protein CSVAVGNEQFF.